The clone carrying this T cell receptor (beta chain) was counted only a few times. Antigen specificity is unknown. Method: immunoSEQ multiplex PCR; TCRdb's copy keeps in-frame clones and lacks some. Here the sample spans tens of thousands of clones, 65% to 85% being singletons. The data were obtained in a study of OX40 agonist ivuxolimab in advanced cancers. For the study at large: Cancers in dose escalation were hepatocellular, melanoma, renal cell and head and neck. Patients achieving partial responses numbered three: one hepatocellular carcinoma case and two cutaneous melanoma cases. Treatment received earlier with anti-PD-1, anti-PD-L1 or anti-CTLA-4 agents was allowed, and roughly 40% had some. Study-wide results and limits: Some nonresponders also had low normalized T-cell clonal expansion.

CDR1 is SGHDT, CDR2 YYEEEE, per germline. Trimming removed 0 bases from V and 5 bases from J, with 14 bases in between. There are 15 residues in the CDR3. Material: CD4+ or CD8+ T cells sorted from blood, obtained in a trial of the OX40 agonist ivuxolimab. This rearrangement joins TRBV5-6 to TRBJ1-2; no firm D call. This clonotype was obtained from an adult with an advanced solid tumor such as melanoma, head and neck, liver or kidney cancer. The CDR3 reads CASSLAGPLEYGYTF. For the CDR3, the DNA is TGTGCCAGCAGCTTGGCCGGTCCTCTCGAGTATGGCTACACCTTC.